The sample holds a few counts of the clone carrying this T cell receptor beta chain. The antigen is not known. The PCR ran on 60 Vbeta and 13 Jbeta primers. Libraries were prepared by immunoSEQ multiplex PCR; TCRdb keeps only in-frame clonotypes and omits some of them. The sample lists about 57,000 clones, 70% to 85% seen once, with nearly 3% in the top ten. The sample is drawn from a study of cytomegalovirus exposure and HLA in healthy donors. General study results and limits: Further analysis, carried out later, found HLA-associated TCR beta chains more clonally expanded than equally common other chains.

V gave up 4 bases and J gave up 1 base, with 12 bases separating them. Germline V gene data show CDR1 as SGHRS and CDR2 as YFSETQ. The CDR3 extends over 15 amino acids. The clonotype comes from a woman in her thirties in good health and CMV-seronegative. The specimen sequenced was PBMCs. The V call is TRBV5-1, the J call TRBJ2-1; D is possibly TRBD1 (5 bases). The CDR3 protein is CASSVDSPSYNEQFF. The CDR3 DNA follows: TGCGCCAGCAGCGTCGACAGTCCATCCTACAATGAGCAGTTCTTC.